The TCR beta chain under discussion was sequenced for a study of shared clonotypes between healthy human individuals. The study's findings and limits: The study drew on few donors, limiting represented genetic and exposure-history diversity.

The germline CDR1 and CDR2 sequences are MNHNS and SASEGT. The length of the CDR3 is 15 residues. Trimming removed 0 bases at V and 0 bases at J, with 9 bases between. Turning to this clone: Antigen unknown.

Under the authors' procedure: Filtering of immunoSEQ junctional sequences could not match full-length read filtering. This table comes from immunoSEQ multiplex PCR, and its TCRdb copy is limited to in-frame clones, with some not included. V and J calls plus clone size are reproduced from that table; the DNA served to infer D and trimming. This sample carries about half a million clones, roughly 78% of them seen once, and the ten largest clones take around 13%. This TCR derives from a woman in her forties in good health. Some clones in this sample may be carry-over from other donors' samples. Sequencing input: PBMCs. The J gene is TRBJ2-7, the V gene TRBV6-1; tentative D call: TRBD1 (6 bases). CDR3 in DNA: TGTGCCAGCAGTGAAGCGGGGACACGCTCCTACGAGCAGTACTTC. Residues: CASSEAGTRSYEQYF.